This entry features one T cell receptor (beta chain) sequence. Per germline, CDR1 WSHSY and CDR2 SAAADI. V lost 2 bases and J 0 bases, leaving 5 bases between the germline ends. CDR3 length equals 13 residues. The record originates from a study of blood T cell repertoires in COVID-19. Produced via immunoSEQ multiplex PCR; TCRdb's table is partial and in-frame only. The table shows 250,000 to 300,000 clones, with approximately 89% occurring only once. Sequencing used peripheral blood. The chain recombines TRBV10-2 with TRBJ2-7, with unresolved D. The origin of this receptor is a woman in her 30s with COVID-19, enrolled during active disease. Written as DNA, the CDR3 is TGCGCCAGCAGTGAGGGCGGCTCCTACGAGCAGTACTTC. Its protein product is CASSEGGSYEQYF.